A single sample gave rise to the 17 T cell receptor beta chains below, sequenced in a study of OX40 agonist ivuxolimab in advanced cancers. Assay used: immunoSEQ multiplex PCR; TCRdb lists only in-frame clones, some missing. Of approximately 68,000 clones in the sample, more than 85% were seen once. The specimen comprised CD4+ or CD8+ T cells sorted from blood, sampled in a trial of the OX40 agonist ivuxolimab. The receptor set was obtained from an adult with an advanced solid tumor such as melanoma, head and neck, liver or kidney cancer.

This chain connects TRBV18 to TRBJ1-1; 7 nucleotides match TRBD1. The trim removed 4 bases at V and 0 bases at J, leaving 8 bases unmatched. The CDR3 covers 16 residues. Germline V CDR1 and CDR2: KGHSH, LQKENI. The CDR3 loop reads CASSHGTVSMNTEAFF. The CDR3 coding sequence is TGTGCCAGCTCACACGGGACAGTCTCTATGAACACTGAAGCTTTCTTT.

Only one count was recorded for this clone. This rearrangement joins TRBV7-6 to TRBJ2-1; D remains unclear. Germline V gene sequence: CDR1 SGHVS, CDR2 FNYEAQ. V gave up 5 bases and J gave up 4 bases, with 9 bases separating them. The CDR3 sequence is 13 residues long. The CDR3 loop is CASSRSYYNEQFF. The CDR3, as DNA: TGTGCCAGCAGCCGCAGTTATTACAATGAGCAGTTCTTC. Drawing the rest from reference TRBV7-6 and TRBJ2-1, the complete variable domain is GAGVSQSPRYKVTKRGQDVALRCDPISGHVSLYWYRQALGQGPEFLTYFNYEAQQDKSGLPNDRFSAERPEGSISTLTIQRTEQRDSAMYRCASSRSYYNEQFFGPGTRLTVL.

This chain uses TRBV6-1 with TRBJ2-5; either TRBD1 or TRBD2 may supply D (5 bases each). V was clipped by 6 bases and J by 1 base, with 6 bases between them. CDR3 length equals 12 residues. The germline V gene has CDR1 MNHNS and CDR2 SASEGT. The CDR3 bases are TGTGCCAGCAGCGGGACCCAAGAGACCCAGTACTTC. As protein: CASSGTQETQYF.

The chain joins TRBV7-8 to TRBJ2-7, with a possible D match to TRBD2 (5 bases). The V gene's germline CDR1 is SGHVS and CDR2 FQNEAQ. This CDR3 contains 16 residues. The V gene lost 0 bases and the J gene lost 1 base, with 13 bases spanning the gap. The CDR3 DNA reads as TGTGCCAGCAGCTTAGCCCCACGGACGGGGTCCTACGAGCAGTACTTC. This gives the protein CASSLAPRTGSYEQYF.

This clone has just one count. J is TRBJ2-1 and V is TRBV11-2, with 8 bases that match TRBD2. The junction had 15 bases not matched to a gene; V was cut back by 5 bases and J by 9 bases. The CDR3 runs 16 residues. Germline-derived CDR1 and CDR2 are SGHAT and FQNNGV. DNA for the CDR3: TGTGCCAGCAGCACTAGAGTATCTAGCGGGTGGGTTGAGCAGTTCTTC. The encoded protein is CASSTRVSSGWVEQFF.

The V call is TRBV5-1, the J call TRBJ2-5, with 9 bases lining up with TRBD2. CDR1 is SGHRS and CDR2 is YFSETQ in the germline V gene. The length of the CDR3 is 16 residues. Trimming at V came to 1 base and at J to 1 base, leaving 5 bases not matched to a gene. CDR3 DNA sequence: TGCGCCAGCAGCTTGCCTAGCGGGGCCATCCAAGAGACCCAGTACTTC. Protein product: CASSLPSGAIQETQYF.

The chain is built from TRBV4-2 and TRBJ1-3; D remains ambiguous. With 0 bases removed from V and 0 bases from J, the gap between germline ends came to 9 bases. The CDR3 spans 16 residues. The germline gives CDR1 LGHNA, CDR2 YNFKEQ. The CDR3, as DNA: TGTGCCAGCAGCCAAGAAAAGTTGAGCTCTGGAAACACCATATATTTT. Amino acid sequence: CASSQEKLSSGNTIYF.

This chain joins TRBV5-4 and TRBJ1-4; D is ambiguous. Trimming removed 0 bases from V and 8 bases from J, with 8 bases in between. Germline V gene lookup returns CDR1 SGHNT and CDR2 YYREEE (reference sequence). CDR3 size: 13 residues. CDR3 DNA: TGTGCCAGCAGCTTGGGACCCCAAGAAAAACTGTTTTTT. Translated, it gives CASSLGPQEKLFF.

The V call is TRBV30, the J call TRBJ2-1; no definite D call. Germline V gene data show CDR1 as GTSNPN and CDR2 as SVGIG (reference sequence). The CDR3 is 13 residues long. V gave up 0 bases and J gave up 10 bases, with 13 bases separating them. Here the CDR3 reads CAWSVGGPREQFF. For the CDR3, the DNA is TGTGCCTGGAGTGTAGGTGGGCCCAGGGAGCAGTTCTTC. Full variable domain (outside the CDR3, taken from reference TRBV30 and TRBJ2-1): SQTIHQWPATLVQPVGSPLSLECTVEGTSNPNLYWYRQAAGRGLQLLFYSVGIGQISSEVPQNLSASRPQDRQFILSSKKLLLSDSGFYLCAWSVGGPREQFFGPGTRLTVL.

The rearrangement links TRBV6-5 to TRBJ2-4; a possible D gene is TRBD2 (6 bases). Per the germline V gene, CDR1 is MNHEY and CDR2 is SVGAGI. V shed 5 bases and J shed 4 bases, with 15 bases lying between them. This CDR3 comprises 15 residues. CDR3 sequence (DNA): TGTGCCAGCAGTCCCCTGAGGGCGGGGAAAAACATTCAGTACTTC. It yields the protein CASSPLRAGKNIQYF.

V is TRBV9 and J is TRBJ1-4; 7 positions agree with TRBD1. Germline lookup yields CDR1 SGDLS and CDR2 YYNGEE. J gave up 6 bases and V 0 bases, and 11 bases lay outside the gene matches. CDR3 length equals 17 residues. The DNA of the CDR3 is TGTGCCAGCAGCGTAGGGCTGATAGGGCAGGGGGATGAAAAACTGTTTTTT. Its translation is CASSVGLIGQGDEKLFF.

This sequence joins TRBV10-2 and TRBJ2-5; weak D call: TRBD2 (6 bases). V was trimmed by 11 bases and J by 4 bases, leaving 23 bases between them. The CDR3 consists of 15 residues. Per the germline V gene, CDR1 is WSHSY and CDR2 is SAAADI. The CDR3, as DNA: TGCGCCTCCAGTTTGTCGGGAGCCCCTGGAGAGACCCAGTACTTC. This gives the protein CASSLSGAPGETQYF.

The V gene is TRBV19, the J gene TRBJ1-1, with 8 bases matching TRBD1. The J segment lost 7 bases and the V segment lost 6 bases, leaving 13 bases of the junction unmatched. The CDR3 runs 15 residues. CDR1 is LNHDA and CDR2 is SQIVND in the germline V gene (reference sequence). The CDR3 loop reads CASRNVGTGRVEAFF. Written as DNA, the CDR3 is TGTGCCAGTAGAAACGTCGGGACAGGACGAGTTGAAGCTTTCTTT.

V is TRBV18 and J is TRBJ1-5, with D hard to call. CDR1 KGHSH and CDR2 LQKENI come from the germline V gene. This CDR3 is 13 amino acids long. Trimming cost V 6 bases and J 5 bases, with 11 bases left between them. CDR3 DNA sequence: TGTGCCAGCTCGCCTAATTTAGATCAGCCCCAGCATTTT. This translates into CASSPNLDQPQHF.

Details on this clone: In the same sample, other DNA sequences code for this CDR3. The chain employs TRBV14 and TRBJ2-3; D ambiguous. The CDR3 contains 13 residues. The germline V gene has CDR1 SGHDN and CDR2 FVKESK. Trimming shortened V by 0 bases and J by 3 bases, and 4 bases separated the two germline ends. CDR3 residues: CASSQDLTDTQYF. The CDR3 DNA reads TGTGCCAGCAGCCAAGATCTGACAGATACGCAGTATTTT.

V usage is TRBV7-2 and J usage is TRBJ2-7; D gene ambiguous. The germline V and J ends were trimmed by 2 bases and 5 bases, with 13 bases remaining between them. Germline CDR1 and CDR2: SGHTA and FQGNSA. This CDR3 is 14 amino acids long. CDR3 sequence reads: CASSLRMVVNEQYF. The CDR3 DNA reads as TGTGCCAGCAGCTTAAGGATGGTAGTAAACGAGCAGTACTTC.

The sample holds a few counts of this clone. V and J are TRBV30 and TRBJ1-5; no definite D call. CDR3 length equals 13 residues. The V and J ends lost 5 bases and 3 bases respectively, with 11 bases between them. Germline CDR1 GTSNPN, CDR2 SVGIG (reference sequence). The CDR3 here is CAWSRDNNQPQHF. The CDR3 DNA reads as TGTGCCTGGTCCCGGGATAACAATCAGCCCCAGCATTTT.